This T cell receptor (beta chain) was documented in a study of blood T cell repertoires in COVID-19. Turning to the study itself: Nucleic acid was either cDNA or gDNA, and it came from T cells, B-cell-depleted T cells, or PBMCs.

On this clone: Other DNA sequences in this sample translate to the same CDR3.

The method was immunoSEQ multiplex PCR; TCRdb's version includes in-frame clones alone and lacks a portion of them. The sample has about 270,000 clones, 88% seen once. Clinical history as reported by participants underpinned cohort assignment. The sequenced sample was PBMCs or T cells enriched from blood (not recorded which). The source of this sequence is a woman aged 55-75 years in a cohort exposed to, infected with or recovered from COVID-19 (not recorded which).

The CDR3 loop is CASSLTGDTEAFF. CDR3 sequence (DNA): TGTGCCAGCAGTTTAACAGGGGACACTGAAGCTTTCTTT. The chain uses TRBV12-3 or TRBV12-4 and TRBJ1-1, with TRBD1 identical over 7 bases. CDR3 length: 13 residues. V dropped 2 bases and J dropped 3; count of bases not matched to a gene: 0.